Sequencing of this T cell receptor (beta chain) was carried out in a study of beta chain features in type 1 diabetes. The V gene's germline CDR1 is LNHDA and CDR2 SQIVND (reference sequence). The CDR3 has 13 amino acids. J lost 2 bases, V lost 11 bases, and 7 bases had no gene match. Study-level findings and limits: A moderate, significant TCRB CDR3 shortening appeared in type 1 diabetes across four CD4+ subsets.

The entirety of the isolated RNA underwent reverse transcription, so expressed TCRB transcripts were sequenced. The protocol was immunoSEQ multiplex PCR, while the TCRdb copy is restricted to in-frame clones and leaves out a portion. The sample has over 200,000 clones; around 9.9% are singletons. In this sample, this clone turned up a few times. Its cognate antigen is unknown. What was sequenced was naive CD4+ T cells from blood. The TCR originated in a man younger than 45 with type 1 diabetes. This chain connects TRBV19 to TRBJ1-2, with TRBD1 matching 8 bases. Here the CDR3 DNA reads TGTGCCGATAGACAGGGGCGGAACTATGGCTACACCTTC. Amino acids: CADRQGRNYGYTF.